A single sample gave rise to the 20 T cell receptor beta chains below, sequenced in a study of cytomegalovirus exposure and HLA in healthy donors. TCRdb's copy holds only in-frame clones and misses some; the assay was immunoSEQ multiplex PCR. This sample has fewer than 65,000 clones; 89% occur once, and the top ten carry more than 14%. Sequenced input: PBMCs. The source of these receptors is a woman aged 18-30 years in good health and CMV-seronegative.

V and J are TRBV27 and TRBJ2-1; the D gene is possibly TRBD2 (7 bases). Germline assignment: CDR1 MNHEY and CDR2 SMNVEV (reference sequence). V shed 0 bases and J shed 3 bases, with 12 bases lying between them. The CDR3 has 16 amino acids. The CDR3 nucleotides read TGTGCCAGCAGTTTATCCGGGGGCGGGAGCTACAATGAGCAGTTCTTC. As protein: CASSLSGGGSYNEQFF.

This sequence joins TRBV5-4 and TRBJ1-6, with D possibly TRBD1 on 6 matching bases. Germline V gives CDR1 SGHNT, CDR2 YYREEE (reference sequence). Trimming removed 1 base from V and 5 bases from J, with 7 bases in between. The CDR3 contains 14 residues. Written as DNA, the CDR3 is TGTGCCAGCAGCTTGTACAGGGATAATTCACCCCTCCACTTT. Encoded protein: CASSLYRDNSPLHF.

The chain is built from TRBV4-1 and TRBJ1-5; D possibly corresponds to TRBD1 (6 bases). Trimming cost V 0 bases and J 7 bases, with 13 bases left between them. There are 15 residues in the CDR3. The V gene's germline CDR1 is MGHRA and CDR2 YSYEKL. This chain's CDR3 is CASSQDQGPRQPQHF. For the CDR3, the DNA is TGCGCCAGCAGCCAAGACCAGGGGCCGCGGCAGCCCCAGCATTTT.

The V call is TRBV9, the J call TRBJ2-2; TRBD2 is a possible D gene (6 bases). From germline, CDR1 is SGDLS and CDR2 YYNGEE. The CDR3 totals 15 residues. V gave up 3 bases and J gave up 1 base, with 10 bases separating them. This CDR3 is CASSALGGNTGELFF. The CDR3 coding sequence is TGTGCCAGCAGCGCACTGGGAGGGAACACCGGGGAGCTGTTTTTT.

The chain combines TRBV5-4 with TRBJ1-2; 8 nucleotides agree with TRBD1. V gave up 4 bases and J gave up 3 bases; unmatched junction bases: 11. Germline lookup yields CDR1 SGHNT and CDR2 YYREEE (reference sequence). This CDR3 contains 16 residues. CDR3 bases: TGTGCCAGCAGCCGAACGACAGGGGCTGGGGACTATGGCTACACCTTC. Translation gives CASSRTTGAGDYGYTF.

This chain uses TRBV4-2 with TRBJ1-4, with 7 bases identical to TRBD1. Trimming at V came to 1 base and at J to 1 base, leaving 0 bases not matched to a gene. Germline lookup yields CDR1 LGHNA and CDR2 YNFKEQ. The CDR3 covers 15 residues. The DNA for the CDR3 is TGTGCCAGCAGCCAAGGACAGGGAACTAATGAAAAACTGTTTTTT. Its protein product is CASSQGQGTNEKLFF.

V is TRBV19 and J is TRBJ2-7; TRBD2 aligns across 7 bases. Germline-derived CDR1 and CDR2 are LNHDA and SQIVND (reference sequence). This CDR3 has 15 amino acids. Trimming at V came to 5 bases and at J to 3 bases, leaving 10 bases not matched to a gene. The DNA of the CDR3 is TGTGCCAGTAGTGCGGGAGAGACGGGCTACTACGAGCAGTACTTC. Translating gives CASSAGETGYYEQYF.

The chain combines TRBV2 with TRBJ2-3, with a weak D call TRBD1 (6 bases). Looked up from germline, CDR1 is SNHLY and CDR2 is FYNNEI. V lost 7 bases, J lost 1 base, and 24 bases lay in between. The CDR3 contains 18 residues. CDR3 residues: CASTKRGMSGSGTDTQYF. The CDR3 region has the DNA TGTGCCAGCACCAAAAGGGGGATGTCGGGGTCGGGCACAGATACGCAGTATTTT.

This chain uses TRBV2 with TRBJ1-4; 7 bases align to TRBD1. The trim removed 1 base at V and 5 bases at J, leaving 4 bases unmatched. In germline, CDR1 is SNHLY, CDR2 FYNNEI. CDR3 length: 15 residues. CDR3 in DNA: TGTGCCAGCAGTGAAGAGGGACAGAGGAATGAAAAACTGTTTTTT. Its protein product is CASSEEGQRNEKLFF.

V and J are TRBV29-1 and TRBJ2-7; D is possibly TRBD2 (6 bases). The CDR3 is made up of 14 amino acids. Germline values: CDR1 SQVTM, CDR2 ANQGSEA. The V end lost 8 bases, the J end lost 1 base, and 18 bases lay between the germline ends. CDR3 nucleotides: TGCAGCACTGACTCCGGGACTCCTTCCTACGAGCAGTACTTC. This gives the protein CSTDSGTPSYEQYF.

This clone was seen a handful of times. This chain connects TRBV7-3 to TRBJ1-1; D remains unclear. Trimming removed 5 bases at V and 1 base at J, with 8 bases between. Germline-derived CDR1 and CDR2 are SGHTA and FQGTGA. The CDR3 runs 13 residues. The CDR3 is CASSPNPNTEAFF. In DNA form, the CDR3 reads TGTGCCAGCAGCCCCAATCCGAACACTGAAGCTTTCTTT.

The V and J genes are TRBV6-1 and TRBJ2-7; 7 bases line up with TRBD2. CDR3 length: 15 residues. V was clipped by 0 bases and J by 2 bases; unmatched bases: 4. Germline lookup yields CDR1 MNHNS and CDR2 SASEGT. This CDR3 reads CASSEAGGDAYEQYF. The CDR3 nucleotides are TGTGCCAGCAGTGAAGCGGGGGGGGACGCCTACGAGCAGTACTTC.

V is TRBV9 and J is TRBJ1-5; no firm D call. This CDR3 spans 13 amino acids. Trimming removed 0 bases from V and 7 bases from J, with 8 bases in between. CDR1 SGDLS and CDR2 YYNGEE come from the germline V gene. CDR3 sequence (DNA): TGTGCCAGCAGCGTAGGGACGGGACAGCCCCAGCATTTT. It encodes CASSVGTGQPQHF. Complete variable domain (other parts from reference TRBV9 and TRBJ1-5): DSGVTQTPKHLITATGQRVTLRCSPRSGDLSVYWYQQSLDQGLQFLIQYYNGEERAKGNILERFSAQQFPDLHSELNLSSLELGDSALYFCASSVGTGQPQHFGDGTRLSIL.

Written as DNA, the CDR3 is TGTGCCAGCAGCCTAAACTGGGGGACAGGGGCCGACAATGAGCAGTTCTTC. It yields the protein CASSLNWGTGADNEQFF. The rearrangement joins TRBV7-3 to TRBJ2-1; 10 bases are a match to TRBD1. The germline V gene has CDR1 SGHTA and CDR2 FQGTGA. The length of the CDR3 is 17 residues. The junction had 12 bases not matched to a gene; V was cut back by 5 bases and J by 5 bases. Variable domain in full (rest from reference TRBV7-3 and TRBJ2-1): GAGVSQTPSNKVTEKGKYVELRCDPISGHTALYWYRQSLGQGPEFLIYFQGTGAADDSGLPNDRFFAVRPEGSVSTLKIQRTERGDSAVYLCASSLNWGTGADNEQFFGPGTRLTVL.

This chain links TRBV30 with TRBJ1-1; perhaps TRBD1 as D (5 bases). Germline CDR1 and CDR2: GTSNPN and SVGIG (reference sequence). The CDR3 sequence is 14 residues long. The V gene lost 3 bases and the J gene lost 2 bases, with 13 bases spanning the gap. In DNA form, the CDR3 reads TGTGCCTGGAGGGGGGGGGTTGGAAACACTGAAGCTTTCTTT. The encoded protein is CAWRGGVGNTEAFF.

This clone was picked up one time. V and J are TRBV5-1 and TRBJ1-2; 7 positions agree with TRBD1. Germline CDR1 is SGHRS and CDR2 is YFSETQ. V lost 9 bases to trimming and J lost 8 bases; unmatched junction nucleotides: 19. The CDR3 contains 15 residues. The DNA for the CDR3 is TGCGCCACCGCAGCTGCCCCGGGGCAGGGGGAAGGCTACACCTTC. Amino acids: CATAAAPGQGEGYTF.

This chain joins TRBV7-6 and TRBJ2-7, with 7 nucleotides matching TRBD1. Per germline, CDR1 SGHVS and CDR2 FNYEAQ. The V gene end was trimmed by 1 base and the J gene end by 7 bases; junction bases not matched to a gene: 10. The CDR3 extends over 15 amino acids. The DNA for the CDR3 is TGTGCCAGCAGCTTAGGGGGGACAGCTTTAGTGGAGCAGTACTTC. The encoded protein is CASSLGGTALVEQYF.

The rearrangement uses TRBV9 and TRBJ1-2; D is undetermined. From germline, CDR1 is SGDLS and CDR2 YYNGEE. V gave up 0 bases and J gave up 5 bases, with 17 bases separating them. The CDR3 has 16 amino acids. CDR3 sequence (DNA): TGTGCCAGCAGCGTAGATTCGGGGAGAAGAGGGTATGGCTACACCTTC. The encoded protein is CASSVDSGRRGYGYTF.

This sequence joins TRBV7-9 and TRBJ1-1; 8 nucleotides match TRBD1. This CDR3 region has 15 residues. Germline assignment: CDR1 SEHNR and CDR2 FQNEAQ (reference sequence). V was pared by 4 bases and J by 5 bases, with 9 bases of the junction left unmatched. The CDR3 DNA sequence: TGTGCCAGCAGCTCAGGACAGGGTGTTTTTACTGAAGCTTTCTTT. This translates into CASSSGQGVFTEAFF.

The table lists this clone with a count of one. The J gene is TRBJ2-2, the V gene TRBV6-6; D not resolved. The V end was cut by 6 bases, the J end by 0 bases, with 8 bases between. This CDR3 comprises 14 residues. Germline V CDR1 and CDR2: MNHNY, SVGAGI (reference sequence). The CDR3 DNA follows: TGTGCCAGCAGAACCAACACGAACACCGGGGAGCTGTTTTTT. Translation gives CASRTNTNTGELFF.